This T cell receptor beta chain was sequenced during a study of cytomegalovirus exposure and HLA in healthy donors. Regarding the study as a whole: The study flagged about 150 TCR beta chains as cytomegalovirus-associated. CMV serostatus was the sole immune exposure information available. Cytomegalovirus status, reportedly, was diagnosed with high specificity and sensitivity by the classifier.

In the case of this clone: Antigen specificity is unknown.

PCR was performed using 60 Vbeta and 13 Jbeta primers. Method: immunoSEQ multiplex PCR; TCRdb's copy keeps in-frame clones and lacks some. The sample yields roughly 250,000 clones, around two thirds seen once. Germline V lookup: CDR1 SGHAT, CDR2 FQNNGV. V dropped 1 base and J dropped 4; count of bases not matched to a gene: 4. There are 16 residues in the CDR3. The gene calls are TRBV11-2 and TRBJ2-1; 10 nucleotides align to TRBD1. The specimen sequenced was PBMCs. This sequence was found in a female donor in good health and CMV-seronegative. The CDR3 is CASSLVGQGVYNEQFF. DNA for the CDR3: TGTGCCAGCAGCTTAGTAGGACAGGGGGTTTACAATGAGCAGTTCTTC. The whole variable domain, filled in from reference TRBV11-2 and TRBJ2-1, reads EAGVAQSPRYKIIEKRQSVAFWCNPISGHATLYWYQQILGQGPKLLIQFQNNGVVDDSQLPKDRFSAERLKGVDSTLKIQPAKLEDSAVYLCASSLVGQGVYNEQFFGPGTRLTVL.